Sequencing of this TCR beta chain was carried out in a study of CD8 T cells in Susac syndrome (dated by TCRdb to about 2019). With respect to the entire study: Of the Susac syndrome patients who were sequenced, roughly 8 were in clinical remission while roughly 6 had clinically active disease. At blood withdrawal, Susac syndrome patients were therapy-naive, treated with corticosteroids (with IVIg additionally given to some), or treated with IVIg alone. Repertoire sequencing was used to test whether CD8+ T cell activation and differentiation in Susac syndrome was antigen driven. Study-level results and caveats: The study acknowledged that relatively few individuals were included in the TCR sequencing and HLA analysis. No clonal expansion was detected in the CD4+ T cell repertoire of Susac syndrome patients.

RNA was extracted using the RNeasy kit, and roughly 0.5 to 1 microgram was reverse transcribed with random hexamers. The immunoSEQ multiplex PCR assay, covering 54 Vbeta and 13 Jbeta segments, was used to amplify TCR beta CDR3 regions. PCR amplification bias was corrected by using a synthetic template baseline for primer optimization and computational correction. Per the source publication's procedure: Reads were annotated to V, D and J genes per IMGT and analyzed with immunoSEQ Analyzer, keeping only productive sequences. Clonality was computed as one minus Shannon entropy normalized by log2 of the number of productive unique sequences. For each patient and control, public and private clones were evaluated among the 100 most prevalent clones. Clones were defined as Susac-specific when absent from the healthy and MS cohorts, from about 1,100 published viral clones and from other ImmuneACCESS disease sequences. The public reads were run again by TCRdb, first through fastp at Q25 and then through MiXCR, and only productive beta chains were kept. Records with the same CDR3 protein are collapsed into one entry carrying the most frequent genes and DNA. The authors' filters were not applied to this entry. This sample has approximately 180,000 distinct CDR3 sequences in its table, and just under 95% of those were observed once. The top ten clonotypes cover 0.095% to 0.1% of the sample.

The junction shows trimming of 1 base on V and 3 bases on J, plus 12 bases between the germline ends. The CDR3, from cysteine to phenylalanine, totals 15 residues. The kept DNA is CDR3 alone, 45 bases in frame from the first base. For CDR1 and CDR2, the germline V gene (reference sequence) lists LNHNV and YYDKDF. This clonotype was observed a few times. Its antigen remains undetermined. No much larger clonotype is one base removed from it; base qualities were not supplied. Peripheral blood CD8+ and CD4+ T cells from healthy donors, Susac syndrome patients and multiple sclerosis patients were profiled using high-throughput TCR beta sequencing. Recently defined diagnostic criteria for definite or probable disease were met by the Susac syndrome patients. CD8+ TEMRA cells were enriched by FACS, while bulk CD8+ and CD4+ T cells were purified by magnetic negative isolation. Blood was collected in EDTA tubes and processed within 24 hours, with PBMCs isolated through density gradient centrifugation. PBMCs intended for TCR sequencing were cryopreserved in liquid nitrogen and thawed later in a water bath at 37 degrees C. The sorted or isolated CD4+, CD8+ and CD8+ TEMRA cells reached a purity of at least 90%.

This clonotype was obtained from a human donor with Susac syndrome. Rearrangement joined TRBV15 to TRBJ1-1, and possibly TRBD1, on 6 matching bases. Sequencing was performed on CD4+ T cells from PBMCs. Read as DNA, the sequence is TGTGCCACCAGCAGAGGGGGGGGCGCGGACACTGAAGCTTTCTTT. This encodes CATSRGGGADTEAFF.